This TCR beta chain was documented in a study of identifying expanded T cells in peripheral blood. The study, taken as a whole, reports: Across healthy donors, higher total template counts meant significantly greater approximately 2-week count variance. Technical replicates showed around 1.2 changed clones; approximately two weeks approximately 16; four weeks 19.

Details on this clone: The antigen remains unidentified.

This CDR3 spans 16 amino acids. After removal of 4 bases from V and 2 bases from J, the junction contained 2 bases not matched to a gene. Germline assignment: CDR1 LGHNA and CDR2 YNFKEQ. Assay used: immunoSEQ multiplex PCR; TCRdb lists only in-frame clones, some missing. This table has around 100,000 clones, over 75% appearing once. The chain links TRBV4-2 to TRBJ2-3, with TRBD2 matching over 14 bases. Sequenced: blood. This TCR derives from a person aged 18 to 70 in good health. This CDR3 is CASSLGLAGDTDTQYF. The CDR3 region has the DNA TGTGCCAGCAGCCTGGGACTAGCGGGGGACACAGATACGCAGTATTTT.